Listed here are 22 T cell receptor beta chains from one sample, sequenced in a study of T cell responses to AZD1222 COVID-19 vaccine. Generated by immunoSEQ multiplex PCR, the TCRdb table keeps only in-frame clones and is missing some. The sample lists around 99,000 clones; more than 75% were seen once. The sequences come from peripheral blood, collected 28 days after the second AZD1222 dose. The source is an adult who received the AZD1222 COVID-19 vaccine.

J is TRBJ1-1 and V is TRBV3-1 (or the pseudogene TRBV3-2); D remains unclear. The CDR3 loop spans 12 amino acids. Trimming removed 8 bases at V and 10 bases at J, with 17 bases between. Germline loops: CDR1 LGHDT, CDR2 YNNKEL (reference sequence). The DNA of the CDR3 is TGTGCCAGCGAGGACGGAGGTCTGCGAGCTTTCTTT. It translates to CASEDGGLRAFF.

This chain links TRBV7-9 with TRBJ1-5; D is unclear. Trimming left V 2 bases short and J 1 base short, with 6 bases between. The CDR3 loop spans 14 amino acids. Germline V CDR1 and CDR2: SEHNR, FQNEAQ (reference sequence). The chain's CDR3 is CASSLIGSNQPQHF. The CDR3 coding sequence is TGTGCCAGCAGCTTAATCGGGAGCAATCAGCCCCAGCATTTT.

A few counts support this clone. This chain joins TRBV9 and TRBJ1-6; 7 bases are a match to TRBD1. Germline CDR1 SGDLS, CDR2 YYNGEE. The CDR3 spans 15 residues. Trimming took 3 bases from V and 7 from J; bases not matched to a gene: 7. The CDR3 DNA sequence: TGTGCCAGCAGCGCGACAGGGAAAAGGAATTCACCCCTCCACTTT. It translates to CASSATGKRNSPLHF.

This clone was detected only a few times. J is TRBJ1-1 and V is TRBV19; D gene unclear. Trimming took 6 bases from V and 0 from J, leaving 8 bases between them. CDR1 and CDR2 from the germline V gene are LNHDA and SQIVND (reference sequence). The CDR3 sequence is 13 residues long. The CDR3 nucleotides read TGTGCCAGTAGACCTCGGATGAACACTGAAGCTTTCTTT. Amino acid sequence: CASRPRMNTEAFF.

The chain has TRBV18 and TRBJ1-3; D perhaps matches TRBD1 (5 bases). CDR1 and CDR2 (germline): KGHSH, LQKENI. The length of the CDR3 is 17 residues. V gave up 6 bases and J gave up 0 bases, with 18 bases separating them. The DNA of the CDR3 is TGTGCCAGCTCCCGGAATATCGACAGTCTCTCTGGAAACACCATATATTTT. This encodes CASSRNIDSLSGNTIYF.

The CDR3 here is CAIAPGTGWAGELFF. The CDR3 DNA reads as TGTGCCATCGCCCCAGGGACCGGGTGGGCCGGGGAGCTGTTTTTT. This chain connects TRBV10-3 to TRBJ2-2, with D perhaps assigned TRBD1 or TRBD2 (5 bases each). Trimming removed 8 bases from V and 6 bases from J, with 19 bases in between. The CDR3 loop spans 15 amino acids. CDR1 and CDR2 from the germline V gene are ENHRY and SYGVKD.

CDR3 sequence: CAISESRSYEQYF. As DNA, the CDR3 is TGTGCCATCAGTGAGTCGAGAAGCTACGAGCAGTACTTC. V and J are TRBV10-3 and TRBJ2-7, with D hard to call. CDR1 and CDR2 (germline): ENHRY, SYGVKD. The V end lost 0 bases, the J end lost 3 bases, and 6 bases lay between the germline ends. CDR3 length: 13 residues.

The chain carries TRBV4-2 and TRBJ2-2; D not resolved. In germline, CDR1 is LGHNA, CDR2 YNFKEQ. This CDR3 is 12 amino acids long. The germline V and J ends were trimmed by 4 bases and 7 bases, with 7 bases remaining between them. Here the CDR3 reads CASSLRGGELFF. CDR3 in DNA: TGTGCCAGCAGCCTCCGAGGCGGGGAGCTGTTTTTT.

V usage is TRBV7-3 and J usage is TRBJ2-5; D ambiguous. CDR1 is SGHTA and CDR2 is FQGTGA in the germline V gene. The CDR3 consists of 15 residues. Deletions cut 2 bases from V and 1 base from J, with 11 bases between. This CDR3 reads CASSLGPAVQETQYF. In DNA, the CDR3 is TGTGCCAGCAGCTTAGGTCCGGCAGTCCAAGAGACCCAGTACTTC.

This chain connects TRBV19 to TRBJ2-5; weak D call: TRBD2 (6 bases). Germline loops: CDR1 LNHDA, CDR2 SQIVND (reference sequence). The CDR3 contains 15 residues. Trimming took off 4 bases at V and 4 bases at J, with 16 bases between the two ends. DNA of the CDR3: TGTGCCAGTAGTAAAGGCGGGAACGCCCGAGAGACCCAGTACTTC. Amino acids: CASSKGGNARETQYF.

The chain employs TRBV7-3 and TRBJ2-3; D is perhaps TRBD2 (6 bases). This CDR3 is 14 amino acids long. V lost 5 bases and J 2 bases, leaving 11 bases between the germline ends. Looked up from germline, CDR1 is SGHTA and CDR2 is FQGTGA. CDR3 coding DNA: TGTGCCAGCAGCCCGGGACTCTACACAGATACGCAGTATTTT. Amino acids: CASSPGLYTDTQYF.

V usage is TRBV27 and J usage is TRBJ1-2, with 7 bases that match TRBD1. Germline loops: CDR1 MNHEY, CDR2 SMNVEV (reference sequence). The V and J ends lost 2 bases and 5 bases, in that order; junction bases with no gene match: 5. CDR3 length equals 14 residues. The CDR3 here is CASSLGRGGYGYTF. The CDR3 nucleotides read TGTGCCAGCAGTTTAGGCAGGGGGGGGTATGGCTACACCTTC.

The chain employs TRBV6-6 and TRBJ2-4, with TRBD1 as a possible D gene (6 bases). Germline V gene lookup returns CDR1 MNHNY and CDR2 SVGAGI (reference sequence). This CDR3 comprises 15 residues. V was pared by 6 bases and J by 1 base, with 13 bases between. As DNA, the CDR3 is TGTGCCAGCAGACCCACCGACAGGGCCAAAAACATTCAGTACTTC. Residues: CASRPTDRAKNIQYF.

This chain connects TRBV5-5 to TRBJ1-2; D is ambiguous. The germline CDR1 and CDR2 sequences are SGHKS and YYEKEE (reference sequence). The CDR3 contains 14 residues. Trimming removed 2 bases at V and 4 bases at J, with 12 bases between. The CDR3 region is CASSFGAGTYGYTF. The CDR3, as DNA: TGTGCCAGCAGCTTTGGCGCAGGAACCTATGGCTACACCTTC. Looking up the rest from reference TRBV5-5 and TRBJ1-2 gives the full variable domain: DAGVTQSPTHLIKTRGQQVTLRCSPISGHKSVSWYQQVLGQGPQFIFQYYEKEERGRGNFPDRFSARQFPNYSSELNVNALLLGDSALYLCASSFGAGTYGYTFGSGTRLTVV.

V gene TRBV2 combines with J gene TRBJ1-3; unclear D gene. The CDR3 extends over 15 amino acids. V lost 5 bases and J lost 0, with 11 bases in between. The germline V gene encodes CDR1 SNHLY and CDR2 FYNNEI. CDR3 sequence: CASSYSRSSGNTIYF. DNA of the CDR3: TGTGCCAGCAGTTATTCCCGGAGCTCTGGAAACACCATATATTTT.

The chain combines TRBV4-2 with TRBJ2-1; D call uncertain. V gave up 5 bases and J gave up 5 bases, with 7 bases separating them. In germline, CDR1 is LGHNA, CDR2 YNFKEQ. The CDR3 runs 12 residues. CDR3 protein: CASSIPHNEQFF. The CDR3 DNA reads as TGTGCCAGCAGCATCCCTCACAATGAGCAGTTCTTC.

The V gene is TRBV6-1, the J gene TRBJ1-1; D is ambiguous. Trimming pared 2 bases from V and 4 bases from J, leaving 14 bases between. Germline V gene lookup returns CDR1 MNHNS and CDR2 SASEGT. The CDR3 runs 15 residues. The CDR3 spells CASSETVLGGTEAFF. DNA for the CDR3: TGTGCCAGCAGTGAAACAGTCCTAGGAGGCACTGAAGCTTTCTTT.

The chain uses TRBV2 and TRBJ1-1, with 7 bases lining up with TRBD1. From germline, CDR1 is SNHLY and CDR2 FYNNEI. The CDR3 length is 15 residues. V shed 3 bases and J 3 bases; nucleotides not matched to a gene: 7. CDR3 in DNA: TGTGCCAGCAGTGAGGGGGTAGGGGGCCACACTGAAGCTTTCTTT. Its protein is CASSEGVGGHTEAFF.

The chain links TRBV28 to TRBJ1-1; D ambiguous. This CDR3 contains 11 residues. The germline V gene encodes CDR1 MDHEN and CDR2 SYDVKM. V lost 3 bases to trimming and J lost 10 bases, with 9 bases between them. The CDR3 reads CASSFGRLAFF. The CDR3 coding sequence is TGTGCCAGCAGTTTCGGCAGGTTAGCTTTCTTT.

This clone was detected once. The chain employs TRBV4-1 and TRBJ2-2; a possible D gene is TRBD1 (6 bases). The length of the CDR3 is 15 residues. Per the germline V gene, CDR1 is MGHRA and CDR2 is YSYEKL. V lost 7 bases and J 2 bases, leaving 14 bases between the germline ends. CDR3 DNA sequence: TGCGCCAGCACTCTCGAGGGGACAAACACCGGGGAGCTGTTTTTT. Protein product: CASTLEGTNTGELFF.

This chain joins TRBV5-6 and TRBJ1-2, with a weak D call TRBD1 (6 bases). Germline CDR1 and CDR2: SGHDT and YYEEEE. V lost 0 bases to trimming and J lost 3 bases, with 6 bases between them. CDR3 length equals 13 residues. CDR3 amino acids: CASSLAGDYGYTF. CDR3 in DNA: TGTGCCAGCAGCTTGGCAGGGGACTATGGCTACACCTTC.

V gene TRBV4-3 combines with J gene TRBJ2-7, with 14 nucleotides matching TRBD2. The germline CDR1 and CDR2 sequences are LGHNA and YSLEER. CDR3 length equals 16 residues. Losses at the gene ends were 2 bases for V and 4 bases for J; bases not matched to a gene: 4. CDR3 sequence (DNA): TGCGCCAGCAGCCAATTCCGACTAGCGGGAGGGTACGAGCAGTACTTC. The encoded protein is CASSQFRLAGGYEQYF.